These T cell receptor beta chains were read from a single sample in a study of patients and donors after allogeneic stem cell transplantation. One entry per CDR3 protein results from TCRdb running MiXCR on the RT-PCR reads. The sample carries more than 850,000 distinct CDR3 sequences, around 17% recorded once. The sample comprised blood, either unsorted or a sorted T cell fraction (not recorded which). These receptors came from a human donor who was either an allogeneic HSCT recipient or a stem cell or donor lymphocyte infusion donor (not recorded which). It is not recorded whose cells these are; they may come from a transplant donor. Each CDR3 is given with its conserved first and last residue. The order of the fields is clone size, V gene, J gene, D gene, CDR3 DNA, CDR3 protein. D genes are given only for firm matches. The size field is filled for only some rows; it gives once, few, many or a size class.

>many|TRBV12-3/TRBV12-4|TRBJ1-1|.
TGTGCCAGCAGTTGGACCCTGAACACTGAAGCTTTCTTT
CASSWTLNTEAFF
>.|TRBV2|TRBJ2-3|TRBD2
TGTGCCAGCCGACTAGCGGTTGGTTCAGAGGATACGCAGTATTTT
CASRLAVGSEDTQYF
>few|TRBV15|TRBJ2-7|.
TGTGCCACCAGCAGAGATCTGGGTAATCCCCTCTACGAGCAGTACTTC
CATSRDLGNPLYEQYF
>.|TRBV5-1|TRBJ1-1|.
TGCGCCAGCAGCTTGGCCAGGACATTGAACACTGAAGCTTTCTTT
CASSLARTLNTEAFF
>.|TRBV5-1|TRBJ2-7|.
TGCGCCAGCAGCTTGGACAGGGCTCCCGCCTACGAGCAGTACTTC
CASSLDRAPAYEQYF
>.|TRBV5-1|TRBJ2-3|.
TGCGCCAGCAGCTTGACGGCTAGGGGGAGTGCAGATACGCAGTATTTT
CASSLTARGSADTQYF
>.|TRBV24-1|TRBJ2-1|.
TGTGCCACCAGTGAATCCGGGATAAAGAGTAATGAGCAGTTCTTC
CATSESGIKSNEQFF
>.|TRBV20-1|TRBJ2-3|TRBD2
TGCAGTGCCACCCGGGCGGGGGGGGATACGCAGTATTTT
CSATRAGGDTQYF
>few|TRBV12-3/TRBV12-4|TRBJ1-4|.
TGTGCCAGCAGTCCCCCAAGGGGTAAGGCTGGGGAGGATGAAAAACTGTTTTTT
CASSPPRGKAGEDEKLFF
>.|TRBV25-1|TRBJ1-3|.
TGTGCCAGCAGTGAATCCAGGGGCCGGGGAAACACCATATATTTT
CASSESRGRGNTIYF
>.|TRBV7-6|TRBJ2-3|TRBD2
TGTGCCAGCAGCTTGATTAGCGGGATTAACACAGATACGCAGTATTTT
CASSLISGINTDTQYF
>.|TRBV21-1|TRBJ1-5|.
TGTGCCAGCAGCACCCCCCACAGGGTACGTGGCAATCAGCCCCAGCATTTT
CASSTPHRVRGNQPQHF
>few|TRBV29-1|TRBJ1-5|TRBD1
TGCAGCGTTAGGACAGGGGGCGATCAGCCCCAGCATTTT
CSVRTGGDQPQHF
>.|TRBV29-1|TRBJ2-7|.
TGCAGCGTTGAAGTGGCAGGCTCCTACGAGCAGTACTTC
CSVEVAGSYEQYF
>.|TRBV6-1|TRBJ2-1|TRBD2
TGTGCCAGCAGTGCCTCTAGCGGGACCGACAATGAGCAGTTCTTC
CASSASSGTDNEQFF
>few|TRBV5-6|TRBJ2-4|TRBD2
TGTGCCAGCAGCCCCCGGGGGGGAAACATTCAGTACTTC
CASSPRGGNIQYF
>.|TRBV7-9|TRBJ1-1|TRBD1
TGTGCCAGCAACCCCAGGGGGATGAGCACTGAAGCTTTCTTT
CASNPRGMSTEAFF
>few|TRBV5-1|TRBJ1-1|.
TGCGCCAGCAGCTTGATGTTTGGGGGCGCGGCTGAAGCTTTCTTT
CASSLMFGGAAEAFF
>.|TRBV12-3/TRBV12-4|TRBJ2-1|TRBD2
TGTGCCAGCAGTAGCCGACTAGCGGGAGGTCCCGGGGGCAATGAGCAGTTCTTC
CASSSRLAGGPGGNEQFF
>.|TRBV12-3/TRBV12-4|TRBJ2-5|.
TGTGCCAGCAGTTTGGTCCCGGATCTGAATAGGGCCCAGTACTTC
CASSLVPDLNRAQYF
>.|TRBV20-1|TRBJ1-3|.
TGCAGTGCTAGAGTCGCAACCAGCTCTGGAAACACCATATATTTT
CSARVATSSGNTIYF
>many|TRBV9|TRBJ1-1|.
TGTGCCAGCAGCGTAGATGGCTACACTGAAGCTTTCTTT
CASSVDGYTEAFF
>.|TRBV12-3/TRBV12-4|TRBJ1-1|.
TGTGCCAGCATGGGGCCAGGGGTGGTCAGTACTGAAGCTTTCTTT
CASMGPGVVSTEAFF
>.|TRBV12-3/TRBV12-4|TRBJ1-3|.
TGTGCCAGCAGTGAAACCCGGAACTCTGGAAACACCATATATTTT
CASSETRNSGNTIYF
>.|TRBV24-1|TRBJ2-3|.
TGTGCCACCGCGGACCCGGGGAGCACAGATACGCAGTATTTT
CATADPGSTDTQYF
>many|TRBV12-3/TRBV12-4|TRBJ1-1|.
TGTGCCAGCAGTTTTGGGCGGGCCACTGAAGCTTTCTTT
CASSFGRATEAFF
>.|TRBV6-1|TRBJ2-3|.
TGTGCCAGCTTCCGGGCCATCACAGATACGCAGTATTTT
CASFRAITDTQYF
>.|TRBV5-1|TRBJ2-2|.
TGCGCCAGCAGCTCACGACTAGTACGCCGAGACACCGGGGAGCTGTTTTTT
CASSSRLVRRDTGELFF
>few|TRBV29-1|TRBJ2-7|.
TGCAGCGTTGCGGGGGAAACCTACGAGCAGTACTTC
CSVAGETYEQYF
>.|TRBV27|TRBJ1-2|.
TGTGCCAGCAGCCCGGGGGGGGGCAGCTATGGCTACACCTTC
CASSPGGGSYGYTF
>.|TRBV20-1|TRBJ2-7|TRBD2
TGCAGTGCTTCGACTAGCGGGTACTACGAGCAGTACTTC
CSASTSGYYEQYF
>.|TRBV2|TRBJ2-3|.
TGTGCCACCGCCCAGGAGACAGATACGCAGTATTTT
CATAQETDTQYF
>few|TRBV5-1|TRBJ2-1|.
TGCGCCAGCAGCTTGTGGGGGGAAGGGGCGAATGAGCAGTTCTTC
CASSLWGEGANEQFF
>.|TRBV5-5|TRBJ2-4|TRBD2
TGTGCCAGCAGCTCCAGGGACTACCTAAACGAAAACATTCAGTACTTC
CASSSRDYLNENIQYF
>.|TRBV4-3|TRBJ2-1|.
TGCGCCAGCAGCGAGAAGGTGGGGGGCTATGAGCAGTTCTTC
CASSEKVGGYEQFF
>.|TRBV6-2/TRBV6-3|TRBJ2-6|TRBD1
TGTGCCAGCACCGAGGGGACAGTTCACTCTGGGGCCAACGTCCTGACTTTC
CASTEGTVHSGANVLTF
>few|TRBV5-6|TRBJ2-1|.
TGTGCCAGCGCCCCGGGAGCGGAGTCCTACAATGAGCAGTTCTTC
CASAPGAESYNEQFF
>few|TRBV5-1|TRBJ2-3|.
TGCGCCAGCAGCTTGGGGGACGCAACCGCAGATACGCAGTATTTT
CASSLGDATADTQYF
>few|TRBV5-1|TRBJ1-4|.
TGCGCCAGCAGCTTGGGCCTTTATGAGGGGCGACTTGAAAAACTGTTTTTT
CASSLGLYEGRLEKLFF